This T cell receptor beta chain was obtained from a study of T cell changes during pregnancy in multiple sclerosis. Sequencing used immunoSEQ multiplex PCR; TCRdb keeps in-frame clones, though not all of them. The table includes 28,000 or so clones, just over 90% detected once. CDR3 length equals 13 residues. V was cut by 0 bases and J by 5 bases, with 7 bases left in between. CDR1 and CDR2 (germline): LNHDA, SQIVND (reference sequence). This chain uses TRBV19 with TRBJ1-1, with a tentative D call TRBD1 (6 bases). The material was CD8+ T cells from peripheral blood mononuclear cells, obtained before pregnancy. The clonotype was recovered from a female donor with multiple sclerosis, enrolled in a pregnancy study. The CDR3 region has the DNA TGTGCCAGTAGTATAGACAGGGGTACTGAAGCTTTCTTT. Translation: CASSIDRGTEAFF.